These 16 T cell receptor beta chains originate from one sample sequenced in a study of OX40 agonist ivuxolimab in advanced cancers. Libraries were built with the immunoSEQ multiplex PCR assay. The immuneACCESS repertoire file appears here via TCRdb, limited to in-frame rearrangements. These files lack a portion of the clones; in checked studies, under half of the deficit traces to unresolved V genes, and the cause of the others is not known. This sample is represented by 66,000 or so clones; around 92% of them were singletons. In total, the top ten clones hold 20% to 30% of the sample. This sample comprised CD4+ or CD8+ T cells sorted from blood, obtained in a trial of the OX40 agonist ivuxolimab. These receptors were collected from an adult with an advanced solid tumor such as melanoma, head and neck, liver or kidney cancer.

V is TRBV28 and J is TRBJ2-3; the D call may be TRBD1 or TRBD2 (5 bases each). V gave up 8 bases and J gave up 1 base, with 13 bases separating them. This CDR3 contains 14 residues. Germline V gene lookup returns CDR1 MDHEN and CDR2 SYDVKM. The CDR3 DNA reads TGTGCCAGCCAGTTTTTGGGGGGCACAGATACGCAGTATTTT. Encoded protein: CASQFLGGTDTQYF.

In DNA form, the CDR3 reads TGTGCCAGCAGCTCAGGAGGGGGGTTCCTTAATGAAAAACTGTTTTTT. Amino acids: CASSSGGGFLNEKLFF. The chain uses TRBV5-6 and TRBJ1-4, with D possibly matching TRBD1 (6 bases). Trimming cost V 3 bases and J 4 bases, with 16 bases left between them. Looked up from germline, CDR1 is SGHDT and CDR2 is YYEEEE. The CDR3 has 16 residues.

CDR3 region: CASSLGQGASPLHF. Here the CDR3 DNA reads TGTGCCAGCAGCCTCGGACAGGGGGCTTCACCCCTCCACTTT. The chain employs TRBV13 and TRBJ1-6, with 11 bases lining up with TRBD1. CDR3 size: 14 residues. Germline CDR1 and CDR2: PRHDT and FYEKMQ (reference sequence). Losses at the gene ends were 5 bases for V and 9 bases for J; bases not matched to a gene: 3.

The CDR3 loop reads CASSYRAYNEQFF. CDR3 bases: TGTGCCAGCAGTTACCGGGCTTACAATGAGCAGTTCTTC. This rearrangement joins TRBV6-6 to TRBJ2-1; no definite D call. The CDR3 runs 13 residues. Germline CDR1 MNHNY, CDR2 SVGAGI (reference sequence). V was cut by 2 bases and J by 4 bases, with 6 bases left in between.

The J gene is TRBJ2-1, the V gene TRBV28, with 12 nucleotides matching TRBD2. V lost 10 bases, J lost 7 bases, and 8 bases stayed unmatched. The CDR3 covers 14 residues. Germline CDR1 and CDR2: MDHEN and SYDVKM. CDR3 in amino acids: CATDLAGGPNEQFF. In DNA form, the CDR3 reads TGTGCCACCGATCTAGCGGGAGGGCCAAATGAGCAGTTCTTC.

V is TRBV6-1 and J is TRBJ2-1, with 8 bases that match TRBD1. Per the germline V gene, CDR1 is MNHNS and CDR2 is SASEGT. V was pared by 2 bases and J by 8 bases, with 8 bases of the junction left unmatched. CDR3 size: 15 residues. CDR3 nucleotides: TGTGCCAGCAGTGAACGGTGGGCAGGGGGCTATGAGCAGTTCTTC. Translation gives CASSERWAGGYEQFF.

J is TRBJ2-3 and V is TRBV28, with TRBD2 as a possible D gene (6 bases). V dropped 2 bases and J dropped 1 base, with 7 bases sitting between them. Germline loops: CDR1 MDHEN, CDR2 SYDVKM. CDR3 length: 14 residues. CDR3 sequence: CASSLTGGTDTQYF. The CDR3 region has the DNA TGTGCCAGCAGTTTAACGGGGGGCACAGATACGCAGTATTTT.

CDR3 loop: CASSYSGPPDTQYF. CDR3 in DNA: TGTGCCAGCAGTTATTCAGGGCCTCCAGATACGCAGTATTTT. The gene calls are TRBV6-6 and TRBJ2-3, with TRBD1 as a possible D gene (5 bases). Germline assignment: CDR1 MNHNY and CDR2 SVGAGI (reference sequence). Trimming stripped 3 bases from V and 4 bases from J, with 11 bases between. This CDR3 has 14 amino acids.

The rearrangement links TRBV28 to TRBJ1-3; perhaps TRBD1 as D (6 bases). This CDR3 has 14 amino acids. V lost 2 bases and J 3 bases, leaving 8 bases between the germline ends. From germline, CDR1 is MDHEN and CDR2 SYDVKM. The CDR3 loop reads CASSLPGDGNTIYF. For the CDR3, the DNA is TGTGCCAGCAGTTTACCAGGGGATGGAAACACCATATATTTT.

The chain employs TRBV11-2 and TRBJ1-1; D unresolved. V lost 1 base and J 1 base, leaving 7 bases between the germline ends. Germline loops: CDR1 SGHAT, CDR2 FQNNGV. The length of the CDR3 is 14 residues. The CDR3 DNA reads TGTGCCAGCAGCTTAGGCGTCGGGAACACTGAAGCTTTCTTT. Its translation is CASSLGVGNTEAFF.

This rearrangement joins TRBV4-2 to TRBJ1-6; D gene uncertain. The germline V gene has CDR1 LGHNA and CDR2 YNFKEQ. The CDR3 is made up of 14 amino acids. V shed 0 bases and J shed 8 bases, with 8 bases lying between them. CDR3 in amino acids: CASSQDNGYSPLHF. The DNA for the CDR3 is TGTGCCAGCAGCCAAGATAACGGCTATTCACCCCTCCACTTT.

This clone was counted a single time. The J gene is TRBJ2-7, the V gene TRBV28; D may be TRBD1 or TRBD2 (5 bases each). Trimming removed 2 bases at V and 4 bases at J, with 12 bases between. Per germline, CDR1 MDHEN and CDR2 SYDVKM. The CDR3 spans 14 residues. The CDR3 protein is CASSLAGTDYEQYF. The CDR3 nucleotides read TGTGCCAGCAGTTTAGCCGGGACCGATTACGAGCAGTACTTC.

The chain employs TRBV6-1 and TRBJ1-2; TRBD1 might be the D (5 bases). Trimming cost V 3 bases and J 1 base, with 12 bases left between them. CDR1 and CDR2 (germline): MNHNS, SASEGT. CDR3 length equals 15 residues. The CDR3 DNA follows: TGTGCCAGCAGTGAGAGGACACCGTATAACTATGGCTACACCTTC. Amino acid sequence: CASSERTPYNYGYTF.

This chain joins TRBV2 and TRBJ1-1, with 8 bases that match TRBD1. J lost 4 bases, V lost 5 bases, and 12 bases had no gene match. The CDR3 loop spans 16 amino acids. Germline V gives CDR1 SNHLY, CDR2 FYNNEI. In nucleotides, the CDR3 is TGTGCCAGCAGTTCCCAGGGGGCAACCAGCTCCACTGAAGCTTTCTTT. Residues: CASSSQGATSSTEAFF.

This rearrangement joins TRBV7-9 to TRBJ1-1, with D unclear. Germline CDR1 is SEHNR and CDR2 is FQNEAQ (reference sequence). Trimming pared 4 bases from V and 2 bases from J, leaving 5 bases between. This CDR3 spans 12 amino acids. This CDR3 reads CASSSYNTEAFF. As DNA, the CDR3 is TGTGCCAGCAGCTCCTACAACACTGAAGCTTTCTTT.

The V call is TRBV29-1, the J call TRBJ2-3; 10 nucleotides line up with TRBD2. This CDR3 comprises 14 residues. V lost 3 bases and J lost 2; bases outside the gene matches: 2. Germline V gene data show CDR1 as SQVTM and CDR2 as ANQGSEA. The CDR3 loop reads CSVDGTSDTDTQYF. The CDR3 DNA reads TGCAGCGTTGATGGGACTAGCGACACAGATACGCAGTATTTT.